Below, 17 T cell receptor beta chains from the same sample are listed, as sequenced in a study of patients and donors after allogeneic stem cell transplantation (dated by TCRdb to about 2020). The library was made by RT-PCR. The run used a NextSeq 550. TCRdb reanalyzed the raw reads on its own, using fastp at Q25 for trimming and MiXCR for clone calling, and kept in-frame beta chains. Identical CDR3 protein sequences are pooled into one entry, listed with their most common genes and DNA. In all, the sample holds 85,000 to 90,000 distinct CDR3 sequences, and 48% of those were seen once. The ten largest clones represent about 58% of the sample. Input material: blood, either unsorted or a sorted T cell fraction (not recorded which). All receptors derive from a human donor who was either an allogeneic HSCT recipient or a stem cell or donor lymphocyte infusion donor (not recorded which). It is not recorded whose cells these are; they may come from a transplant donor.

A remark on this clonotype: A read error may account for a junction end that differs from germline. This chain joins TRBV2 and TRBJ1-1; possibly TRBD1 for D (5 bases). The CDR3 totals 14 residues. The germline CDR1 and CDR2 sequences are SNHLY and FYNNEI. CDR3 in amino acids: CAYRQTLMNTEAFF. CDR3 nucleotide sequence: TGTGCCTACCGACAGACTTTAATGAACACAGAAGCTTTCTTT.

The gene calls are TRBV20-1 and TRBJ1-4, with 7 bases matching TRBD1. With V trimmed by 4 bases and J by 4 bases, 6 bases remained unmatched. The V gene's germline CDR1 is DFQATT and CDR2 SNEGSKA (reference sequence). There are 14 residues in the CDR3. CDR3 in DNA: TGCAGTGCTATGCCGGGACAGCTTAATGAAAAACTGTTTTTT. It codes for CSAMPGQLNEKLFF.

The chain joins TRBV3-1 to TRBJ1-1, with a possible D match to TRBD1 (5 bases). Germline CDR1 reads LGHDT; CDR2 reads YNNKEL (reference sequence). This CDR3 is built from 14 residues. V lost 3 bases and J 1 base, leaving 9 bases between the germline ends. The CDR3 nucleotides read TGTGCCAGCAGCCATCTTGGGGGGAACACTGAAGCTTTCTTT. Its translation is CASSHLGGNTEAFF. Looking up the rest from reference TRBV3-1 and TRBJ1-1 gives the full variable domain: DTAVSQTPKYLVTQMGNDKSIKCEQNLGHDTMYWYKQDSKKFLKIMFSYNNKELIINETVPNRFSPKSPDKAHLNLHINSLELGDSAVYFCASSHLGGNTEAFFGQGTRLTVV.

This chain connects TRBV9 to TRBJ1-2; D is unclear. This CDR3 contains 14 residues. Germline V gene data show CDR1 as SGDLS and CDR2 as YYNGEE. The V gene lost 1 base and the J gene lost 4 bases, with 11 bases spanning the gap. In DNA form, the CDR3 reads TGTGCCAGCAGCGTAACCGGGTCCCCCTATGGCTACACCTTC. It is translated as CASSVTGSPYGYTF.

This sequence joins TRBV4-1 and TRBJ2-7, with D uncertain. The CDR3 has 17 residues. The germline gives CDR1 MGHRA, CDR2 YSYEKL. Trimming removed 0 bases from V and 0 bases from J, with 15 bases in between. The CDR3 loop reads CASSQDDPREYSYEQYF. The DNA of the CDR3 is TGCGCCAGCAGCCAAGACGATCCGCGTGAGTACTCCTACGAGCAGTACTTC.

Only a few counts were recorded for this clonotype. The chain has TRBV29-1 and TRBJ1-1; no definite D call. The V and J ends lost 1 base and 0 bases respectively, with 3 bases between them. Germline-derived CDR1 and CDR2 are SQVTM and ANQGSEA. This CDR3 contains 12 residues. The CDR3 DNA reads TGCAGCGTTGAAGGTATGAACACTGAAGCTTTCTTT. Protein: CSVEGMNTEAFF.

The table lists this clonotype with a count of one. The chain recombines TRBV28 with TRBJ1-4; a weak D match, TRBD1 (5 bases). This CDR3 contains 10 residues. Germline CDR1 reads MDHEN; CDR2 reads SYDVKM. Trimming left V 8 bases short and J 13 bases short, with 11 bases between. The CDR3 spells CASGGVGLFF. DNA of the CDR3: TGTGCCAGCGGAGGGGTCGGACTGTTTTTT.

The chain is built from TRBV7-2 and TRBJ1-2, with 9 positions matching TRBD1. The CDR3 has 15 residues. V was pared by 1 base and J by 4 bases, with 4 bases of the junction left unmatched. The V gene's germline CDR1 is SGHTA and CDR2 FQGNSA. The chain's CDR3 is CASSLVWGQGYGYTF. The CDR3 DNA reads TGTGCCAGCAGCTTAGTATGGGGACAGGGCTATGGCTACACCTTC.

This clonotype has just a few counts. This rearrangement joins TRBV12-3 or TRBV12-4 to TRBJ1-2; D is unresolved. Trimming shortened V by 11 bases and J by 4 bases, and 14 bases separated the two germline ends. The CDR3 spans 12 residues. CDR3 loop: CAGWRRGYGYTF. The CDR3, as DNA: TGTGCCGGATGGAGAAGAGGCTATGGCTACACCTTC.

The gene calls are TRBV15 and TRBJ1-2; D is perhaps TRBD1 (6 bases). The CDR3 is 13 amino acids. Germline V gives CDR1 LNHNV, CDR2 YYDKDF (reference sequence). The V end was cut by 7 bases, the J end by 2 bases, with 11 bases between. Written as DNA, the CDR3 is TGTGCCACCAAGACTACAGGGAACTATGGCTACACCTTC. Protein: CATKTTGNYGYTF.

The genes are TRBV10-3 and TRBJ1-1; 7 positions match TRBD1. The V and J ends lost 6 bases and 3 bases, in that order; junction bases with no gene match: 7. The CDR3 consists of 14 residues. Germline values: CDR1 ENHRY, CDR2 SYGVKD. The CDR3 here is CAIRGTERYTEAFF. The CDR3 DNA reads TGTGCCATCAGAGGGACAGAGCGATACACTGAAGCTTTCTTT.

The gene calls are TRBV5-5 and TRBJ1-5; D is possibly TRBD1 (6 bases). V was shortened by 0 bases and J by 9 bases, with 16 bases between the two germline ends. CDR3 length: 15 amino acids. Germline V gene lookup returns CDR1 SGHKS and CDR2 YYEKEE (reference sequence). CDR3 loop: CASSLGDKRIRPQHF. The CDR3 coding sequence is TGTGCCAGCAGCTTGGGGGACAAACGGATTCGGCCCCAGCATTTT. The full variable domain, its missing parts supplied by reference TRBV5-5 and TRBJ1-5, is DAGVTQSPTHLIKTRGQQVTLRCSPISGHKSVSWYQQVLGQGPQFIFQYYEKEERGRGNFPDRFSARQFPNYSSELNVNALLLGDSALYLCASSLGDKRIRPQHFGDGTRLSIL.

The gene calls are TRBV3-1 and TRBJ1-2, with unresolved D. Germline CDR1 is LGHDT and CDR2 is YNNKEL (reference sequence). The CDR3 has 13 amino acids. The V end was cut by 1 base, the J end by 3 bases, with 6 bases between. CDR3 coding DNA: TGTGCCAGCAGCCAAGGCAAGGACTATGGCTACACCTTC. It is translated as CASSQGKDYGYTF.

The chain carries TRBV4-1 and TRBJ1-2; perhaps TRBD1 as D (5 bases). Germline CDR1 reads MGHRA; CDR2 reads YSYEKL. The CDR3 has 16 amino acids. V was cut by 0 bases and J by 2 bases, with 13 bases left in between. The CDR3: CASSQEHRPINYGYTF. The CDR3 coding sequence is TGCGCCAGCAGCCAAGAACACAGGCCGATCAACTATGGCTACACCTTC.

In its sample, this clonotype was seen a few times. The CDR3 region has the DNA TGTGCCAGCAACCGCGAGGGGGAAAAACTGTTTTTT. This translates into CASNREGEKLFF. The chain combines TRBV25-1 with TRBJ1-4, with D possibly TRBD1 on 5 matching bases. The CDR3 has 12 residues. V lost 7 bases to trimming and J lost 8 bases, with 11 bases between them. Per the germline V gene, CDR1 is MGHDK and CDR2 is SYGVNS. Based on the CDR3 plus reference TRBV25-1 and TRBJ1-4, the full variable domain is EADIYQTPRYLVIGTGKKITLECSQTMGHDKMYWYQQDPGMELHLIHYSYGVNSTEKGDLSSESTVSRIRTEHFPLTLESARPSHTSQYLCASNREGEKLFFGSGTQLSVL.

V usage is TRBV27 and J usage is TRBJ1-5; weak D call: TRBD1 (6 bases). The CDR3 sequence is 16 residues long. The germline V and J ends were trimmed by 2 bases and 6 bases, with 17 bases remaining between them. CDR1 MNHEY and CDR2 SMNVEV come from the germline V gene (reference sequence). The CDR3 protein is CASSLRGDLGSQPQHF. The DNA for the CDR3 is TGTGCCAGCAGTTTAAGGGGGGACCTAGGCAGTCAGCCCCAGCATTTT.

This chain joins TRBV4-3 and TRBJ1-2, with 11 bases aligning to TRBD1. The junction had 13 bases not matched to a gene; V was cut back by 0 bases and J by 4 bases. The CDR3 has 19 amino acids. Germline CDR1 reads LGHNA; CDR2 reads YSLEER. This chain's CDR3 is CASSQEDFFRGQGAYGYTF. The CDR3 coding sequence is TGCGCCAGCAGCCAAGAAGACTTTTTTCGTGGACAGGGGGCCTATGGCTACACCTTC.